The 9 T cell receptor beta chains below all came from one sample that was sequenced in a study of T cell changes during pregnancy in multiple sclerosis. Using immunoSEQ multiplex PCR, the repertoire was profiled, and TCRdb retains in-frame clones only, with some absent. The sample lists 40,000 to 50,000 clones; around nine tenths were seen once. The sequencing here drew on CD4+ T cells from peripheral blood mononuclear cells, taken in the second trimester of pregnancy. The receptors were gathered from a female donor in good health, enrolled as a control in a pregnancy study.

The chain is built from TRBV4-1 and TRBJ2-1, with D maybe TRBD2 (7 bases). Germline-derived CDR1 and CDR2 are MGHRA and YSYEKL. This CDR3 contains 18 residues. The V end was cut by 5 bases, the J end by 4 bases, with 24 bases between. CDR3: CASSRGGNRAKPYNEQFF. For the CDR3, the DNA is TGCGCCAGCAGCAGGGGGGGAAACAGGGCCAAGCCTTACAATGAGCAGTTCTTC.

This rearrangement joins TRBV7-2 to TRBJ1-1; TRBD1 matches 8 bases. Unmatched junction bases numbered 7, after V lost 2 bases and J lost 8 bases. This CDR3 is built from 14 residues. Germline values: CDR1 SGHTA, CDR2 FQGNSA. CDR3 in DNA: TGTGCCAGCAGCTTACGTCAGGGGGCTGAGGAAGCTTTCTTT. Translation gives CASSLRQGAEEAFF.

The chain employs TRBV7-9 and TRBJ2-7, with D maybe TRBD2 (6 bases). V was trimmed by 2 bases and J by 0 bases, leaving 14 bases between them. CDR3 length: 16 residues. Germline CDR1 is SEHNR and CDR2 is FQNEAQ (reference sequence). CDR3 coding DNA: TGTGCCAGCAGCTTAATCGGCCGGGGGAGCTCCTACGAGCAGTACTTC. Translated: CASSLIGRGSSYEQYF.

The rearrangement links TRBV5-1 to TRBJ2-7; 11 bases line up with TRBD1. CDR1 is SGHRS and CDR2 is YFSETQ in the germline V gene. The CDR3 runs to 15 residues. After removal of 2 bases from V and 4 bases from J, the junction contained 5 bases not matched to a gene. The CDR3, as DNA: TGCGCCAGCAGCTTTACCGGGACAGGGGGTTACGAGCAGTACTTC. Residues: CASSFTGTGGYEQYF.

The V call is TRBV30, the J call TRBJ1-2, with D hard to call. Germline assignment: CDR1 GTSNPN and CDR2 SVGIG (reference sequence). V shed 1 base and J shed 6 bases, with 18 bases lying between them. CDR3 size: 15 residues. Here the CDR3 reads CAWSATIGGVDGYTF. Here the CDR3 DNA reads TGTGCCTGGAGTGCAACCATCGGCGGGGTCGATGGCTACACCTTC.

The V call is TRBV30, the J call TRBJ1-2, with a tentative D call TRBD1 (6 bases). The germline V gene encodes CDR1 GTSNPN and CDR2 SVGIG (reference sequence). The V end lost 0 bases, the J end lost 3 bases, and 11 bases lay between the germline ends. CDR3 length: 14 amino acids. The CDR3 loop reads CAWSVSRGDYGYTF. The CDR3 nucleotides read TGTGCCTGGAGTGTAAGCAGGGGTGACTATGGCTACACCTTC.

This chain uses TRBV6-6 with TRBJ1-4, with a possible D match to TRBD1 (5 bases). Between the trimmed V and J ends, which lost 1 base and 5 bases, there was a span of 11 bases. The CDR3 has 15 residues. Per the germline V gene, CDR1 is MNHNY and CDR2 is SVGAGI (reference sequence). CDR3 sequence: CASSYFTGSNEKLFF. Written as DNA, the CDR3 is TGTGCCAGCAGTTACTTCACAGGCTCCAATGAAAAACTGTTTTTT.

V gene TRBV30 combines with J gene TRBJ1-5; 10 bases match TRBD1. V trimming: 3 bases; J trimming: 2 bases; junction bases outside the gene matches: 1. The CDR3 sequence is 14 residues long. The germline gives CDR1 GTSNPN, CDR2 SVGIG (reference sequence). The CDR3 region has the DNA TGTGCCTGGAGCGGGACAGGGGGCAATCAGCCCCAGCATTTT. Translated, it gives CAWSGTGGNQPQHF.

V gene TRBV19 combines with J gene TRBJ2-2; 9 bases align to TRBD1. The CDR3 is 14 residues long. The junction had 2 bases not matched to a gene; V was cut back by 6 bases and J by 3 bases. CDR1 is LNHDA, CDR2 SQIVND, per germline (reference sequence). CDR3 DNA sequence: TGTGCCAGTAGAGACAGGGGGGACACCGGGGAGCTGTTTTTT. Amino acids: CASRDRGDTGELFF.